This T cell receptor (beta chain) was documented in a study of radiotherapy plus CTLA-4 blockade in lung cancer. Study-wide background: Disease control was seen in approximately 30% of patients, objective responses in roughly 17%.

The germline CDR1 and CDR2 sequences are SGHDT and YYEEEE. The CDR3 is made up of 14 amino acids. Trimming shortened V by 0 bases and J by 4 bases, and 10 bases separated the two germline ends. This clone has only one observation. Its antigen is currently unknown. General study findings and limits: Early clonal dynamics of blood T cells, together with interferon-beta, were reported as the best response predictor. After treatment with radiotherapy plus ipilimumab, TCR clones that came from the tumor expanded in blood.

TCRdb's copy holds only in-frame clones and misses some; the assay was immunoSEQ multiplex PCR. The sample records about 45,000 clones, around 69% being singletons. This chain connects TRBV5-6 to TRBJ1-1; weak D call: TRBD1 (6 bases). Sequencing used peripheral blood, obtained from a patient treated with radiotherapy plus ipilimumab. The clonotype comes from a human donor with non-small cell lung cancer who had stable disease on radiotherapy plus ipilimumab. The CDR3 reads CASSLGRGGTEAFF. The CDR3 region has the DNA TGTGCCAGCAGCTTGGGCCGAGGGGGCACTGAAGCTTTCTTT. Supplemented by reference TRBV5-6 and TRBJ1-1, the full variable domain reads DAGVTQSPTHLIKTRGQQVTLRCSPKSGHDTVSWYQQALGQGPQFIFQYYEEEERQRGNFPDRFSGHQFPNYSSELNVNALLLGDSALYLCASSLGRGGTEAFFGQGTRLTVV.